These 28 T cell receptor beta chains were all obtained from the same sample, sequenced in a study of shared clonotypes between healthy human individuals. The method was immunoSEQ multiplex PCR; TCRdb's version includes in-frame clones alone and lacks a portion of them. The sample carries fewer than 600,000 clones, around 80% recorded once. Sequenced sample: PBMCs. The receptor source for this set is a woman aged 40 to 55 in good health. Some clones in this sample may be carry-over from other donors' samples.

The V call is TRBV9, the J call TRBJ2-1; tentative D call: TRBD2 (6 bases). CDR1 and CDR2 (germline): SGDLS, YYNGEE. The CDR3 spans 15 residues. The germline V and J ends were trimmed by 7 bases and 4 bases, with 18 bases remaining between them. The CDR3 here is CASSLGGNRYNEQFF. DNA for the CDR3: TGTGCCAGCTCCCTTGGGGGGAATAGGTACAATGAGCAGTTCTTC. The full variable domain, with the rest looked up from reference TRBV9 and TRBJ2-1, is DSGVTQTPKHLITATGQRVTLRCSPRSGDLSVYWYQQSLDQGLQFLIQYYNGEERAKGNILERFSAQQFPDLHSELNLSSLELGDSALYFCASSLGGNRYNEQFFGPGTRLTVL.

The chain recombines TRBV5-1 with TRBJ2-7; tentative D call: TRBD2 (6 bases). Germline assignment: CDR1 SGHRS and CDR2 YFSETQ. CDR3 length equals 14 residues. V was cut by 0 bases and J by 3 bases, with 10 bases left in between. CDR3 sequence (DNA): TGCGCCAGCAGCTTGGGCGGGGATCTCTACGAGCAGTACTTC. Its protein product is CASSLGGDLYEQYF.

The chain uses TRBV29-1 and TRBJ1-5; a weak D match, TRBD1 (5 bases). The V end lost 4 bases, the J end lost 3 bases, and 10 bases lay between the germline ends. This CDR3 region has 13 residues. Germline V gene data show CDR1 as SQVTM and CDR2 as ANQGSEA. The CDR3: CSVGQGPNQPQHF. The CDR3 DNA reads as TGCAGCGTTGGGCAGGGTCCCAATCAGCCCCAGCATTTT.

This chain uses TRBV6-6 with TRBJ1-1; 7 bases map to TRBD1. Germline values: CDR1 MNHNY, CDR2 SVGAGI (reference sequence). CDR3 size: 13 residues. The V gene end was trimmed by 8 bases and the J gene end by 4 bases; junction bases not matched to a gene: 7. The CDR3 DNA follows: TGTGCCAGCGAGACAGGGAGAACCACTGAAGCTTTCTTT. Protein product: CASETGRTTEAFF.

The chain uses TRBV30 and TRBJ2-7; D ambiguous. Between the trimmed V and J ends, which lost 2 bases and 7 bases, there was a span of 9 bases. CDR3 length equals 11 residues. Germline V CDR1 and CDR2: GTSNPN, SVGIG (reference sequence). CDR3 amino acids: CAWSTQLEQYF. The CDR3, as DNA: TGTGCCTGGAGTACGCAGCTGGAGCAGTACTTC.

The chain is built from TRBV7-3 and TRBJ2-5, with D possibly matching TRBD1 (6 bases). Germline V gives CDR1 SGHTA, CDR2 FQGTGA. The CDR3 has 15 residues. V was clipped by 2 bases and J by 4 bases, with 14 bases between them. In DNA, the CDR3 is TGTGCCAGCAGCTTACTAGGACAGCCACTAGAGACCCAGTACTTC. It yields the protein CASSLLGQPLETQYF.

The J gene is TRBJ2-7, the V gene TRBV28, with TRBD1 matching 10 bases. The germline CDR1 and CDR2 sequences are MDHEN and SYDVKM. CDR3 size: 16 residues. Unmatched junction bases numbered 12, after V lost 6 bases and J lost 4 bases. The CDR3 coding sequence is TGTGCCAGCAGATCGACAGGGGGCCAGGGGATTTACGAGCAGTACTTC. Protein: CASRSTGGQGIYEQYF.

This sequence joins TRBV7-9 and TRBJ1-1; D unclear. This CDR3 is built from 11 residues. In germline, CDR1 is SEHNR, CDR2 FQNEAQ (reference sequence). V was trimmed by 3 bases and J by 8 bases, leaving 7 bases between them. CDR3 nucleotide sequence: TGTGCCAGCAGCTTTGGCACAGAAGCTTTCTTT. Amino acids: CASSFGTEAFF.

The CDR3 DNA sequence: TGCGCCAGCAGCTTGGGGAGCCGGAGCATTGAAAAACTGTTTTTT. Its protein product is CASSLGSRSIEKLFF. The chain joins TRBV5-1 to TRBJ1-4; D gene ambiguous. The CDR3 is 15 residues long. V dropped 0 bases and J dropped 7 bases, with 13 bases sitting between them. From germline, CDR1 is SGHRS and CDR2 YFSETQ.

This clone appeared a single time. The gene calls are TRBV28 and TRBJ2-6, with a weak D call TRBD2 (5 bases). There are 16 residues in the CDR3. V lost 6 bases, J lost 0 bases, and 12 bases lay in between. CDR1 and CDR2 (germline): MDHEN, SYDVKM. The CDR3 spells CASSSPGISGANVLTF. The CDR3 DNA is TGTGCCAGCAGCTCCCCGGGGATCTCTGGGGCCAACGTCCTGACTTTC.

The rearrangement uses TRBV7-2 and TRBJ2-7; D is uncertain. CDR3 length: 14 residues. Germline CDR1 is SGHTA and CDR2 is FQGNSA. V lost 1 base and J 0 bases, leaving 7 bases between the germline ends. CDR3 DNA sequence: TGTGCCAGCAGCTTAGACTACCTCTCCTACGAGCAGTACTTC. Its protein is CASSLDYLSYEQYF.

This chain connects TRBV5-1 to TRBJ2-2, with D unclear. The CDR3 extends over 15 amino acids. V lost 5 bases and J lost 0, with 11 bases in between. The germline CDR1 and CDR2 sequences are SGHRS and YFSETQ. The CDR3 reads CASSGPGANTGELFF. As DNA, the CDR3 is TGCGCCAGCAGTGGCCCGGGCGCGAACACCGGGGAGCTGTTTTTT.

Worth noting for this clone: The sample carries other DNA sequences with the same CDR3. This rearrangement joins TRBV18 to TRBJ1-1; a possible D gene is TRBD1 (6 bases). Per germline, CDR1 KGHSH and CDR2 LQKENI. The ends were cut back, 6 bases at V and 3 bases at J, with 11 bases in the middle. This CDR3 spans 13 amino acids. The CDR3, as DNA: TGTGCCAGCTCCCTCAGGGGAGACACTGAAGCTTTCTTT. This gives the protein CASSLRGDTEAFF.

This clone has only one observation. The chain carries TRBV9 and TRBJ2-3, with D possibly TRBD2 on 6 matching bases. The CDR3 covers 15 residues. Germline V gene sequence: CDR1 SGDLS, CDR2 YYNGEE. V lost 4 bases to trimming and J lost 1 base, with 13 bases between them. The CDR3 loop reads CASSRAASGTDTQYF. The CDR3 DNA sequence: TGTGCCAGCAGCCGCGCGGCTAGCGGCACAGATACGCAGTATTTT.

As DNA, the CDR3 is TGTGCCAGCAGTCGGGACAGTGGGTACAATGAGCAGTTCTTC. It encodes CASSRDSGYNEQFF. V usage is TRBV2 and J usage is TRBJ2-1; 7 bases fit TRBD1. J gave up 4 bases and V 5 bases, and 5 bases lay outside the gene matches. CDR3 length: 14 residues. Germline CDR1 reads SNHLY; CDR2 reads FYNNEI.

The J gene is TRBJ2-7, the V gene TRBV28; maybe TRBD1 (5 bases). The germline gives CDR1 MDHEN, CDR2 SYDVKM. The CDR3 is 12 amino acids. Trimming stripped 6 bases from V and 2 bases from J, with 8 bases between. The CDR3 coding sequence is TGTGCCAGCAGGACAGCCCCCTACGAGCAGTACTTC. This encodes CASRTAPYEQYF.

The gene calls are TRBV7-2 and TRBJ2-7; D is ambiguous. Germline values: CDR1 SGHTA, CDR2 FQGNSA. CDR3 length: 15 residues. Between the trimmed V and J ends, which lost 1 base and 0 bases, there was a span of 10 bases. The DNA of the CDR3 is TGTGCCAGCAGCTTAGGGTCGGGCCTCTCCTACGAGCAGTACTTC. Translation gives CASSLGSGLSYEQYF.

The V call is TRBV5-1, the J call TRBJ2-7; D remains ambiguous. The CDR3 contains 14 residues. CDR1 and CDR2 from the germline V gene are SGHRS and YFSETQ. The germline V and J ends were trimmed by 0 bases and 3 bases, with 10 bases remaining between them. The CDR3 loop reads CASSLDRANYEQYF. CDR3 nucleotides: TGCGCCAGCAGCTTGGACAGAGCAAACTACGAGCAGTACTTC.

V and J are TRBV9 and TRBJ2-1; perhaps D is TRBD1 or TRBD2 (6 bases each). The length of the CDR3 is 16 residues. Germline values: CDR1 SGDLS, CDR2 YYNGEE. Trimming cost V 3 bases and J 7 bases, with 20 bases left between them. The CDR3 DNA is TGTGCCAGCAGCGCCTCGGGGGCGGGGAACTTTAATGAGCAGTTCTTC. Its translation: CASSASGAGNFNEQFF.

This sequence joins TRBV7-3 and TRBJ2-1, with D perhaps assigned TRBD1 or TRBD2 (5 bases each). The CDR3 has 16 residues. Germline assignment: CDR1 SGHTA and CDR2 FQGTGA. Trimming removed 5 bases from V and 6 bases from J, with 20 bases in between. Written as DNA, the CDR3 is TGTGCCAGCAGCCCCGACTTGGGACGGCGTGCCAATGAGCAGTTCTTC. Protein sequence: CASSPDLGRRANEQFF.

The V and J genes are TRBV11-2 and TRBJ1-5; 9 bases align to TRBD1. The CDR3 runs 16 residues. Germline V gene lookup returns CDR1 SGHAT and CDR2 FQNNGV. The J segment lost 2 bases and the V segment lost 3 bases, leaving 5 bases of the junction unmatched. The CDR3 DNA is TGTGCCAGCAGCTTGTCCGGGACAGGGCGCAATCAGCCCCAGCATTTT. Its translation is CASSLSGTGRNQPQHF.

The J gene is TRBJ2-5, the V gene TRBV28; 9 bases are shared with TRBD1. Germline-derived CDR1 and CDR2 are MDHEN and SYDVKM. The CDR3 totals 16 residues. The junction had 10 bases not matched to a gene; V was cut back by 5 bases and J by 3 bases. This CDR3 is CASSRPGQGREETQYF. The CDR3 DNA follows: TGTGCCAGCAGTCGCCCCGGACAGGGGAGGGAAGAGACCCAGTACTTC.

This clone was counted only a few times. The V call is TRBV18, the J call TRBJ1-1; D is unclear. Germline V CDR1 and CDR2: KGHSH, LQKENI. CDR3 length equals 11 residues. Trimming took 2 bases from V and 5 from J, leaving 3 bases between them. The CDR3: CASSPGTEAFF. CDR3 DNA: TGTGCCAGCTCACCAGGGACTGAAGCTTTCTTT.

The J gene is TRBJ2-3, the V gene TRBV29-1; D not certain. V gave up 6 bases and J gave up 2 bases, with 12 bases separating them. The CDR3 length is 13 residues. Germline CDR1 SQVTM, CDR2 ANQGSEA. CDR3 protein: CSVAREITDTQYF. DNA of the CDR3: TGCAGCGTCGCCAGAGAAATCACAGATACGCAGTATTTT.

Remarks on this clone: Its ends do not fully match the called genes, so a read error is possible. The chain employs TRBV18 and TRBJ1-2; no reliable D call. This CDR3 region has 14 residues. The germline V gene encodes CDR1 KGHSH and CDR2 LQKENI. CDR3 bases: TGTGCCAGCTCACCACCGGGGAGGAGGTCTGAGTTGTCCTTC. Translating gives CASSPPGRRSELSF.

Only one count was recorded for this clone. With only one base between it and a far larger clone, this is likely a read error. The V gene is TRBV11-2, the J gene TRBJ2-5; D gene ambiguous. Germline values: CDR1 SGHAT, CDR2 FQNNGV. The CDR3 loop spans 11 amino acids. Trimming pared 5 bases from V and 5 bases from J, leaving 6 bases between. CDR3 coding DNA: TGTGCCAGCAGCCCCAGGGAGACCCAGTACTTC. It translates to CASSPRETQYF.

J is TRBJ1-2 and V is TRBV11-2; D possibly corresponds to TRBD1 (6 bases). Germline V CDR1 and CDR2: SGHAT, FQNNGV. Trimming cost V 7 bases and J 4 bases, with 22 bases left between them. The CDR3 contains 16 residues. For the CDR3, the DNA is TGTGCCAGCACCCCGGGGCGGCAGGGGTGGGCCTATGGCTACACCTTC. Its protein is CASTPGRQGWAYGYTF.

Written as DNA, the CDR3 is TGTGCCAGCAGTTACAGAAACTATGGCTACACCTTC. It encodes CASSYRNYGYTF. The genes are TRBV28 and TRBJ1-2; D is uncertain. This CDR3 contains 12 residues. Germline-derived CDR1 and CDR2 are MDHEN and SYDVKM. V gave up 4 bases and J gave up 2 bases, with 5 bases separating them.